These 20 T cell receptor beta chains share one sample of origin, sequenced in a study of T cell changes during pregnancy in multiple sclerosis. Here immunoSEQ multiplex PCR was the method, and the copy in TCRdb shows in-frame clones only, minus some. The repertoire holds about 54,000 clones, with about 91% as singletons. Material: peripheral blood, obtained after pregnancy. The receptors were sampled from a female donor in good health, enrolled as a control in a pregnancy study.

The V gene is TRBV11-3, the J gene TRBJ2-1; D is uncertain. The CDR3 consists of 13 residues. CDR1 is SGHNT, CDR2 YENEEA, per germline. Trimming cost V 2 bases and J 10 bases, with 12 bases left between them. The CDR3: CASSLRRRSEQFF. CDR3 nucleotide sequence: TGTGCCAGCAGCTTAAGGCGGCGGAGCGAGCAGTTCTTC.

The chain uses TRBV27 and TRBJ1-5, with TRBD1 matching 7 bases. Germline CDR1 MNHEY, CDR2 SMNVEV (reference sequence). The CDR3 sequence is 16 residues long. With V trimmed by 5 bases and J by 7 bases, 14 bases remained unmatched. The CDR3 sequence: CASSPGQEGFWQPQHF. The CDR3 DNA reads TGTGCCAGCAGTCCTGGACAGGAAGGGTTTTGGCAGCCCCAGCATTTT.

The rearrangement uses TRBV6-6 and TRBJ1-1; 7 bases align to TRBD1. Losses at the gene ends were 5 bases for V and 0 bases for J; bases not matched to a gene: 6. This CDR3 has 15 amino acids. The germline gives CDR1 MNHNY, CDR2 SVGAGI (reference sequence). This CDR3 reads CASSTPQGMNTEAFF. The CDR3 nucleotides are TGTGCCAGCAGTACCCCACAGGGGATGAACACTGAAGCTTTCTTT.

The chain combines TRBV28 with TRBJ2-2; D may be TRBD2 (6 bases). Germline CDR1 reads MDHEN; CDR2 reads SYDVKM. This CDR3 has 15 residues. Trimming shortened V by 2 bases and J by 4 bases, and 11 bases separated the two germline ends. The CDR3 nucleotides read TGTGCCAGCAGTTTACGGGGACTGCTCACCGGGGAGCTGTTTTTT. The encoded protein is CASSLRGLLTGELFF.

This clone was counted once. This chain links TRBV12-5 with TRBJ2-7; 9 positions match TRBD1. The length of the CDR3 is 13 residues. CDR1 is LGHNT, CDR2 FRNRAP, per germline. With V trimmed by 4 bases and J by 6 bases, 4 bases remained unmatched. The CDR3 DNA follows: TGTGCTAGTGGTTGGGGGACAGGGCTCGAGCAGTACTTC. Its translation: CASGWGTGLEQYF.

This clone was recorded only once. The rearrangement uses TRBV28 and TRBJ2-7; D might be TRBD2 (5 bases). CDR1 MDHEN and CDR2 SYDVKM come from the germline V gene. The CDR3 is made up of 18 amino acids. The ends were cut back, 5 bases at V and 1 base at J, with 24 bases in the middle. CDR3 protein: CASSTLGTRSNPSYEQYF. The CDR3 nucleotides are TGTGCCAGCAGTACCCTCGGTACTAGGTCGAATCCATCCTACGAGCAGTACTTC.

The chain is built from TRBV5-1 and TRBJ2-3; possible D gene TRBD2, 6 bases. The CDR3 consists of 14 residues. The V end lost 2 bases, the J end lost 2 bases, and 9 bases lay between the germline ends. Germline V gene lookup returns CDR1 SGHRS and CDR2 YFSETQ. In nucleotides, the CDR3 is TGCGCCAGCAGCTTAGCGGGTTTCACAGATACGCAGTATTTT. As protein: CASSLAGFTDTQYF.

The genes are TRBV19 and TRBJ2-7; TRBD1 matches at 10 bases. Trimming at V came to 3 bases and at J to 4 bases, leaving 3 bases not matched to a gene. Per the germline V gene, CDR1 is LNHDA and CDR2 is SQIVND (reference sequence). This CDR3 comprises 14 residues. CDR3 DNA: TGTGCCAGTAGTATCCCGGGACAGGGGTACGAGCAGTACTTC. This encodes CASSIPGQGYEQYF. Filled out from reference TRBV19 and TRBJ2-7, the complete variable domain reads DGGITQSPKYLFRKEGQNVTLSCEQNLNHDAMYWYRQDPGQGLRLIYYSQIVNDFQKGDIAEGYSVSREKKESFPLTVTSAQKNPTAFYLCASSIPGQGYEQYFGPGTRLTVT.

The chain couples TRBV7-9 to TRBJ2-3; D is possibly TRBD1 (6 bases). Trimming took 5 bases from V and 2 from J, leaving 20 bases between them. The V gene's germline CDR1 is SEHNR and CDR2 FQNEAQ (reference sequence). CDR3 length: 17 amino acids. The CDR3 DNA reads TGTGCCAGCAGCGCACGCAGAGGACAGCGCAACACAGATACGCAGTATTTT. Residues: CASSARRGQRNTDTQYF.

The chain has TRBV30 and TRBJ2-1, with TRBD2 matching over 7 bases. CDR1 and CDR2 from the germline V gene are GTSNPN and SVGIG (reference sequence). This CDR3 comprises 17 residues. Trimming cost V 0 bases and J 4 bases; bases outside gene matches: 12. Here the CDR3 reads CAWSVLWLADIYNEQFF. The CDR3 region has the DNA TGTGCCTGGAGTGTCTTGTGGCTAGCGGATATATACAATGAGCAGTTCTTC.

This clone was detected only once. This chain links TRBV6-1 with TRBJ2-2; TRBD1 matches 7 bases. The CDR3 is 17 amino acids. J lost 5 bases, V lost 3 bases, and 12 bases had no gene match. Per germline, CDR1 MNHNS and CDR2 SASEGT. The CDR3 DNA reads TGTGCCAGCAGTGAGCGGCCCCGACAGGGCGGGACCGGGGAGCTGTTTTTT. Translating it yields CASSERPRQGGTGELFF.

J is TRBJ1-3 and V is TRBV5-6, with TRBD1 matching 7 bases. After removal of 2 bases from V and 0 bases from J, the junction contained 11 bases not matched to a gene. Per germline, CDR1 SGHDT and CDR2 YYEEEE. This CDR3 contains 18 residues. The CDR3, as DNA: TGTGCCAGCAGCTTTCGACAGGGTACGAAGGACTCTGGAAACACCATATATTTT. Its protein product is CASSFRQGTKDSGNTIYF.

This CDR3 is CASSRPPGNTIYF. The CDR3 nucleotides are TGTGCCAGCAGCAGGCCCCCTGGAAACACCATATATTTT. The rearrangement joins TRBV28 to TRBJ1-3; D remains unclear. This CDR3 spans 13 amino acids. Germline CDR1 MDHEN, CDR2 SYDVKM. Deletions cut 6 bases from V and 2 bases from J, with 8 bases between.

This chain connects TRBV5-1 to TRBJ2-7; D might be TRBD2 (6 bases). Germline CDR1 is SGHRS and CDR2 is YFSETQ. The CDR3 runs to 14 residues. V was cut by 6 bases and J by 0 bases, with 13 bases left in between. In DNA, the CDR3 is TGCGCCAGCAAGGTGGGAGGCCCCTCCTACGAGCAGTACTTC. Translation: CASKVGGPSYEQYF.

This clone was observed a single time. The V gene is TRBV7-7, the J gene TRBJ2-1; D ambiguous. This CDR3 has 14 residues. The germline V and J ends were trimmed by 5 bases and 2 bases, with 10 bases remaining between them. Germline V gene sequence: CDR1 SSHAT, CDR2 FNYEAQ (reference sequence). In DNA form, the CDR3 reads TGTGCCAGCAGCCCAGGTCCAACCTACAATGAGCAGTTCTTC. Its protein is CASSPGPTYNEQFF.

This sequence joins TRBV2 and TRBJ1-6, with 8 nucleotides matching TRBD1. Germline V CDR1 and CDR2: SNHLY, FYNNEI. The V gene end was trimmed by 8 bases and the J gene end by 8 bases; junction bases not matched to a gene: 17. The CDR3 covers 17 residues. CDR3 loop: CASGRTGISPPHSPLHF. CDR3 DNA: TGTGCCAGCGGAAGGACAGGGATATCCCCCCCGCATTCACCCCTCCACTTT.

The rearrangement joins TRBV5-1 to TRBJ1-1; the D gene is possibly TRBD1 (5 bases). The V gene's germline CDR1 is SGHRS and CDR2 YFSETQ. This CDR3 spans 15 amino acids. The ends were cut back, 2 bases at V and 1 base at J, with 12 bases in the middle. DNA for the CDR3: TGCGCCAGCAGCTTCCGGAGGGGCGCGAACACTGAAGCTTTCTTT. This sequence encodes CASSFRRGANTEAFF. Looking up the rest from reference TRBV5-1 and TRBJ1-1 gives the full variable domain: KAGVTQTPRYLIKTRGQQVTLSCSPISGHRSVSWYQQTPGQGLQFLFEYFSETQRNKGNFPGRFSGRQFSNSRSEMNVSTLELGDSALYLCASSFRRGANTEAFFGQGTRLTVV.

The rearrangement links TRBV18 to TRBJ2-5, with a weak D call TRBD2 (6 bases). The germline V and J ends were trimmed by 5 bases and 4 bases, with 14 bases remaining between them. The germline V gene encodes CDR1 KGHSH and CDR2 LQKENI. This CDR3 has 14 amino acids. Here the CDR3 reads CASSSGDSPETQYF. The CDR3 DNA reads as TGTGCCAGCTCATCGGGGGACTCCCCAGAGACCCAGTACTTC.

This chain uses TRBV6-4 with TRBJ2-3; a weak D match, TRBD1 (7 bases). V gave up 3 bases and J gave up 5 bases, with 12 bases separating them. The CDR3 length is 14 residues. Germline V gene lookup returns CDR1 MRHNA and CDR2 SNTAGT. CDR3 amino acids: CASSETGEEDTQYF. For the CDR3, the DNA is TGTGCCAGCAGTGAAACAGGGGAGGAAGATACGCAGTATTTT.

The rearrangement uses TRBV5-1 and TRBJ2-2; 9 bases match TRBD1. This CDR3 spans 15 amino acids. Per the germline V gene, CDR1 is SGHRS and CDR2 is YFSETQ. V was pared by 4 bases and J by 1 base, with 2 bases of the junction left unmatched. In DNA form, the CDR3 reads TGCGCCAGCAGCCTGGGACAGGGGAACACCGGGGAGCTGTTTTTT. As protein: CASSLGQGNTGELFF.